Sequencing of this T cell receptor beta chain was carried out in a study of cytomegalovirus exposure and HLA in healthy donors. Study results and caveats: The study carried out a later analysis of TCR beta sequences. It associated 15,000 to 20,000 of them with specific HLA alleles at a false discovery rate of 0.05. A missense variant in DCLRE1C was later tied to TCR beta V- and J-gene trimming. In an earlier analysis, productive rearrangement rates for most beta V segments clustered near 90% or 30%.

A multiplex PCR was run with 60 Vbeta primers and 13 Jbeta primers. Clones were read by immunoSEQ multiplex PCR, and TCRdb kept only the in-frame ones, dropping some. This sample has about 150,000 clones; 80% occur once, and the top ten carry less than 9%. Germline V lookup: CDR1 SGHTA, CDR2 FQGTGA. The CDR3 spans 13 residues. In the case of this clone: Its target is not known. The germline gene is not matched at one end of the junction; a read error may be the cause.

What was sequenced was PBMCs. The receptor was derived from a man under 40 in good health and CMV-seropositive. V usage is TRBV7-3 and J usage is TRBJ2-1, with a possible D match to TRBD2 (6 bases). The CDR3 region is CASSLTSANELFF. CDR3 DNA: TGTGCCAGCAGCTTGACTAGTGCCAATGAGCTGTTCTTC. The complete variable domain, with remaining parts taken from reference TRBV7-3 and TRBJ2-1, reads GAGVSQTPSNKVTEKGKYVELRCDPISGHTALYWYRQSLGQGPEFLIYFQGTGAADDSGLPNDRFFAVRPEGSVSTLKIQRTERGDSAVYLCASSLTSANELFFGPGTRLTVL.